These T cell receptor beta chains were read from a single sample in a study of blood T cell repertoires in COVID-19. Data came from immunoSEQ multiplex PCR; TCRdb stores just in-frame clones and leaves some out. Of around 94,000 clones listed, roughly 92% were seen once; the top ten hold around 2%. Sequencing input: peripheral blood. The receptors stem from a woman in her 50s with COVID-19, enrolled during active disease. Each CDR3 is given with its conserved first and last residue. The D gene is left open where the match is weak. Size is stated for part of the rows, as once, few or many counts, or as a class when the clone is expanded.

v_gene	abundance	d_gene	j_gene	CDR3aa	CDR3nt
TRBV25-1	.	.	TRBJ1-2	CASSLTGYGYTF	TGTGCCAGCAGTCTCACAGGTTATGGCTACACCTTC
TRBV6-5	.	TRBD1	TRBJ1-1	CASSSYRGEAFF	TGTGCCAGCAGTTCCTACAGGGGAGAAGCTTTCTTT
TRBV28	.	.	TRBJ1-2	CASKVEQGLSGYTF	TGTGCCAGCAAAGTCGAACAGGGCTTAAGTGGCTACACCTTC
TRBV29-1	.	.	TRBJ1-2	CSAQRGDGDYGYTF	TGCAGCGCCCAACGGGGGGATGGGGACTATGGCTACACCTTC
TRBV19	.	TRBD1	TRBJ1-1	CASSDDRGPTEAFF	TGTGCCAGTAGTGATGACAGGGGGCCCACTGAAGCTTTCTTT
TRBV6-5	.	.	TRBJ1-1	CASVGLGNTEAFF	TGTGCCAGCGTGGGCCTGGGGAACACTGAAGCTTTCTTT
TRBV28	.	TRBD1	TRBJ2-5	CASSSGTGKQETQYF	TGTGCCAGCAGTTCCGGGACAGGGAAACAAGAGACCCAGTACTTC
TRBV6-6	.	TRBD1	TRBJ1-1	CASSPTGLNTEAFF	TGTGCCAGCAGCCCGACAGGGTTGAACACTGAAGCTTTCTTT
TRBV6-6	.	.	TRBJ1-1	CASSSGYANTEAFF	TGTGCCAGCAGTTCGGGATACGCGAACACTGAAGCTTTCTTT
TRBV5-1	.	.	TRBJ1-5	CASSPQGRVGQPQHF	TGCGCCAGCAGCCCTCAGGGAAGAGTGGGCCAGCCCCAGCATTTT
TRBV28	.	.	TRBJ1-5	CASSLGHGFGEDQPQHF	TGTGCCAGCAGTTTAGGCCATGGCTTCGGAGAGGATCAGCCCCAGCATTTT
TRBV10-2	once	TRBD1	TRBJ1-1	CASNQNRGAEAFF	TGCGCCAGCAACCAAAACAGGGGGGCTGAAGCTTTCTTT
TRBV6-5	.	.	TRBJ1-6	CASTGQSTSPLHF	TGTGCCAGCACCGGACAGAGTACCTCACCCCTCCACTTT
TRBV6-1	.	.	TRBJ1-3	CASSEKGDTSGNTIYF	TGTGCCAGCAGTGAAAAAGGGGACACTTCTGGAAACACCATATATTTT